A single sample is the source of the 8 T cell receptor beta chains below, sequenced in a study of CD8 T cells in ankylosing spondylitis. General observations from the study: The study identified a TCR beta motif of several highly homologous variants that appeared characteristic of ankylosing spondylitis blood.

No antigen has been assigned to these receptors. A single record per CDR3 protein comes from TCRdb applying MiXCR to the 5' RACE reads. Seen here are roughly 670,000 distinct CDR3 sequences, around 20% observed once, and the top ten hold under 20%. Sequencing input: blood, either unsorted or a sorted T cell fraction (not recorded which). These receptors were collected from a male donor with ankylosing spondylitis.

This rearrangement joins TRBV4-1 to TRBJ1-1; D ambiguous. This CDR3 contains 14 residues. The germline V and J ends were trimmed by 1 base and 5 bases, with 11 bases remaining between them. Germline V gives CDR1 MGHRA, CDR2 YSYEKL. CDR3 nucleotides: TGCGCCAGCAGCCAAGGGGTCGTTGGGACTGAAGCTTTCTTT. Translation: CASSQGVVGTEAFF.

This clonotype was seen a handful of times. This chain uses TRBV27 with TRBJ2-7; D remains unclear. Germline CDR1 reads MNHEY; CDR2 reads SMNVEV (reference sequence). The CDR3 runs 14 residues. V lost 2 bases to trimming and J lost 4 bases, with 12 bases between them. CDR3 in amino acids: CASSLSGVGYEQYF. The CDR3 DNA is TGTGCCAGCAGTTTAAGTGGGGTGGGATACGAGCAGTACTTC.

The chain couples TRBV12-3 or TRBV12-4 to TRBJ2-1; 7 nucleotides agree with TRBD2. The V gene end was trimmed by 10 bases and the J gene end by 1 base; junction bases not matched to a gene: 4. The CDR3 is 13 residues long. The CDR3 bases are TGTGCCACCCAGGGAGGGTCCTACAATGAGCAGTTCTTC. This sequence encodes CATQGGSYNEQFF.

This clonotype was seen more than once but under ten times. The chain joins TRBV7-4 to TRBJ1-5; D uncertain. Germline V CDR1 and CDR2: SGHVT, SQSDAQ. The CDR3 sequence is 14 residues long. Trimming shortened V by 9 bases and J by 1 base, and 13 bases separated the two germline ends. CDR3 in amino acids: CARHGPNSNQPQHF. In DNA form, the CDR3 reads TGTGCCAGGCATGGACCAAACAGCAATCAGCCCCAGCATTTT. Filled out from reference TRBV7-4 and TRBJ1-5, the complete variable domain reads GAGVSQSPRYKVAKRGRDVALRCDSISGHVTLYWYRQTLGQGSEVLTYSQSDAQRDKSGRPSGRFSAERPERSVSTLKIQRTEQGDSAVYLCARHGPNSNQPQHFGDGTRLSIL.

This clonotype was picked up a small number of times. The CDR3 sequence is CASSYPSLLGTGGYEQYF. CDR3 in DNA: TGTGCCAGCAGTTACCCATCTCTTCTGGGGACGGGCGGATACGAGCAGTACTTC. The chain uses TRBV6-2 or TRBV6-3 and TRBJ2-7; possibly TRBD1 or TRBD2 for D (5 bases each). Germline CDR1 MNHEY, CDR2 SVGEGT. Trimming shortened V by 2 bases and J by 4 bases, and 24 bases separated the two germline ends. The CDR3 runs to 18 residues.

Only a few counts were recorded for this clonotype. The genes are TRBV6-2 or TRBV6-3 and TRBJ2-1; D gene unclear. CDR1 MNHEY and CDR2 SVGEGT come from the germline V gene. This CDR3 has 15 amino acids. Trimming shortened V by 5 bases and J by 6 bases, and 17 bases separated the two germline ends. CDR3 sequence reads: CASSTAARASNEQFF. In nucleotides, the CDR3 is TGTGCCAGCAGTACCGCCGCTAGGGCATCCAATGAGCAGTTCTTC.

This clonotype was observed a handful of times. This chain uses TRBV28 with TRBJ1-4; maybe TRBD1 (6 bases). CDR1 MDHEN and CDR2 SYDVKM come from the germline V gene. Trimming removed 2 bases from V and 3 bases from J, with 19 bases in between. The CDR3 contains 18 residues. In DNA, the CDR3 is TGTGCCAGCAGTTTAGGGGACACCCATATCAGTCCTAATGAAAAACTGTTTTTT. This sequence encodes CASSLGDTHISPNEKLFF.

This clonotype was counted at least ten times. The chain employs TRBV27 and TRBJ2-2; 8 bases match TRBD2. CDR3 size: 16 residues. V gave up 6 bases and J gave up 4 bases; unmatched junction bases: 10. Germline V gives CDR1 MNHEY, CDR2 SMNVEV (reference sequence). The CDR3 DNA reads TGTGCCAGCAGCCTAGCTCCGGGAGGGGGCACCGGGGAGCTGTTTTTT. Its translation is CASSLAPGGGTGELFF.